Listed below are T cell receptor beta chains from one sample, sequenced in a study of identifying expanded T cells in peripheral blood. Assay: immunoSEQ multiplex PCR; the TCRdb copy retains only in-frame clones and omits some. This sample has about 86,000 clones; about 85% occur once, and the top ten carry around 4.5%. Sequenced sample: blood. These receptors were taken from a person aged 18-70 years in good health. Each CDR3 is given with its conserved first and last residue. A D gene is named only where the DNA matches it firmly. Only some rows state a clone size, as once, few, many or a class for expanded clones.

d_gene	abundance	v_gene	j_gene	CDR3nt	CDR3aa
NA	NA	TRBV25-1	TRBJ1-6	TGTGCCAGCAGTGATAGCTGGGATTCACCCCTCCACTTT	CASSDSWDSPLHF
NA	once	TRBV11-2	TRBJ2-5	TGTGCCAGCAGCTTCCTCGGGGGACGACGTCTCCAAGAGACCCAGTACTTC	CASSFLGGRRLQETQYF
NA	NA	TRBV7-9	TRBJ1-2	TGTGCCAGCAGCTTAACCCGCACAGGGTCTACGGGTGGCTACACCTTC	CASSLTRTGSTGGYTF
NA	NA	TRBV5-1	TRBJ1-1	TGCGCCAGCATTGGGGGTCCCACTGCGACTGAAGCTTTCTTT	CASIGGPTATEAFF
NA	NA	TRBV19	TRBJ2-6	TGTGCCAGTAGTTTCCAAGGGTACTCTGGGGCCAACGTCCTGACTTTC	CASSFQGYSGANVLTF
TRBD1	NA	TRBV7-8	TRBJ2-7	TGTGCCAGCAGCCCTACAATGACAGGGTCAGGAGTGCAGTACTTC	CASSPTMTGSGVQYF
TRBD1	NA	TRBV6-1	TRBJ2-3	TGTGCCAGCAGTTGGAGACAGGGAGTTTCCGATACGCAGTATTTT	CASSWRQGVSDTQYF
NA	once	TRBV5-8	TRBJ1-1	TGTGCCAGCAGTAGGCACGGGGGTAACACTGAAGCTTTCTTT	CASSRHGGNTEAFF
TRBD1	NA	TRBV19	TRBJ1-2	TGTGCCGCTCGGGACAGGGGCCTCTATGGCTACACCTTC	CAARDRGLYGYTF
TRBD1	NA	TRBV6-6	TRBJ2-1	TGTGCCATACCCGGACAGGTCCCGTACAATGAGCAGTTCTTC	CAIPGQVPYNEQFF
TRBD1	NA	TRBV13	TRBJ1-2	TGTGCCAGCACCCCCATCAGGGACAGCTATGGCTACACCTTC	CASTPIRDSYGYTF
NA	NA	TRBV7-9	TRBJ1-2	TGTGCCAGCAGCTCCCGCCGGGGGGATCCCCTAGCTAAGTATGGCTACACCTTC	CASSSRRGDPLAKYGYTF
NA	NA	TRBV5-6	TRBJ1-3	TGTGCCAGCACTCTGAGGTACACTGACTCTGGAAACACCATATATTTT	CASTLRYTDSGNTIYF
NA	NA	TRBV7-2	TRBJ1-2	TGTGCCAGCAGCTTAAAGGCAGGGGAAAACTATGGCTACACCTTC	CASSLKAGENYGYTF
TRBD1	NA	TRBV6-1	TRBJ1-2	TGTGCCAGCAGCCAACAGGGGGCGAATGGCTACACCTTC	CASSQQGANGYTF
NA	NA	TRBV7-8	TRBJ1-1	TGTGCCAGCAGCTTAAAATCGGTAAGGCTTCGCGGCACTGAAGCTTTCTTT	CASSLKSVRLRGTEAFF
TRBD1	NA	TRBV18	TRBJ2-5	TGTGCCAGCTCACCACGGGGACAGGGAGGAGAGACCCAGTACTTC	CASSPRGQGGETQYF
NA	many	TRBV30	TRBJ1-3	TGTGCCTGGAGTGTAACCGGGGGAAACACCATATATTTT	CAWSVTGGNTIYF
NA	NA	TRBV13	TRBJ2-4	TGTGCCAGCAGCTTAGGACCCCAGGGCAACATTCAGTACTTC	CASSLGPQGNIQYF
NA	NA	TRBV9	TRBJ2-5	TGTGCCAGCAGCGTAGCTATCGGGCAGGGGGGTCAAGAGACCCAGTACTTC	CASSVAIGQGGQETQYF
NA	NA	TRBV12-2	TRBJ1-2	TGTGCAAGTCGCTTGAGGGGGCAAAGGAACTATGGCTACACCTTC	CASRLRGQRNYGYTF
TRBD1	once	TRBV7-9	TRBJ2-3	TGTGCCAGCAGCCCGACGGACAGGGGTACAACAGATACGCAGTATTTT	CASSPTDRGTTDTQYF
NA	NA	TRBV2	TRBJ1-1	TGTGCCAGCAGTGTGGGGAGAGGGACGACTGAAGCTTTCTTT	CASSVGRGTTEAFF
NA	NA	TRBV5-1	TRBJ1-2	TGCGCCAGCAGCTTGCAGGGGCCTAGTTGGACCTATGGCTACACCTTC	CASSLQGPSWTYGYTF
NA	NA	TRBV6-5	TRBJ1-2	TGTGCCAGCAGTTATCTTTTAGGGACGGAACACTATGGCTACACCTTC	CASSYLLGTEHYGYTF
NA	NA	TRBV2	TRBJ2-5	TGTGCCAGCTCGGCAGTGGGCCAAGAGACCCAGTACTTC	CASSAVGQETQYF
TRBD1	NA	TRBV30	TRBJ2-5	TGTGCCTGGAGTCGGGACAGCATCCGAGAGACCCAGTACTTC	CAWSRDSIRETQYF
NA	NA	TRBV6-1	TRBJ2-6	TGTGCCAGCATGGATCTCAGCTCTGGGGCCAACGTCCTGACTTTC	CASMDLSSGANVLTF
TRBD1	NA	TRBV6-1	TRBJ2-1	TGTGCCAGCACGACAGGGCCCACCTTTAATGAGCAGTTCTTC	CASTTGPTFNEQFF
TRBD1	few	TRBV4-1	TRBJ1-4	TGCGCCAGCAGCAGACAGGGGACTAATGAAAAACTGTTTTTT	CASSRQGTNEKLFF
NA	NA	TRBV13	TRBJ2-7	TGTGCCAGCAGCTTAAGAGGGGGGGGCCCTAGGTCCGACGAGCAGTACTTC	CASSLRGGGPRSDEQYF
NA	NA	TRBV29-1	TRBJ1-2	TGCAGCGTTGAAGCCATGGGACTTCTTCATCAGGACTATGGCTACACCTTC	CSVEAMGLLHQDYGYTF
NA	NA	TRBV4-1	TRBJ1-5	TGCGCCAGCAGCCAAGAGTCCCGAGCAGGGGAGTACCAGCCCCAGCATTTT	CASSQESRAGEYQPQHF
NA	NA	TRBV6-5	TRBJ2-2	TGTGCCAGCAGTTACTCGCTTTCGTACGGGGAGCTGTTTTTT	CASSYSLSYGELFF
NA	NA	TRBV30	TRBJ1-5	TGTGCCTGGAGCCAACGTGGGCCCCAGCATTTT	CAWSQRGPQHF
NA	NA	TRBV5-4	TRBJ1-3	TGTGCCAGCAGCCAGGGATCTGGAAACACCATATATTTT	CASSQGSGNTIYF
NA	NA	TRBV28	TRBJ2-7	TGTGCCAGCAGAACCGGACAGTTCTCCCACGAGCAGTACTTC	CASRTGQFSHEQYF
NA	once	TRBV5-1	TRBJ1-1	TGCGCCAGCGGAGTGTGGGGGCCGACTGAAGCTTTCTTT	CASGVWGPTEAFF
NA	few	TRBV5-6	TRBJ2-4	TGTGCCAGCAGCCAAGGGACGGAGGGTAGGGATTACTTC	CASSQGTEGRDYF
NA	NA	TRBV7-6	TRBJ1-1	TGTGCCAGCAGCTCCGCCCTAAACACTGAAGCTTTCTTT	CASSSALNTEAFF
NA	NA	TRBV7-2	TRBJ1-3	TGTGCCAGCAGCTTAAACGGAAGGGGCTTCTCTGGAAACACCATATATTTT	CASSLNGRGFSGNTIYF
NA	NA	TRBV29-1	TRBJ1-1	TGCAGCGGTTGGACAGACAACACTGAAGCTTTCTTT	CSGWTDNTEAFF
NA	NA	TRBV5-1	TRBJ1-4	TGCGCCAGCAGCTTAACGGCAGGGGTAGAAAAACTGTTTTTT	CASSLTAGVEKLFF
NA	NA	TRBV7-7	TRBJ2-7	TGTGCCAGCAGCCAAGGACAGTACGACGAGCAGTACTTC	CASSQGQYDEQYF
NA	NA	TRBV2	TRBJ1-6	TGTGCCAGCACCAAAGGACGGCGGAAAACCCTGAGCTCCTATAATTCACCCCTCCACTTT	CASTKGRRKTLSSYNSPLHF
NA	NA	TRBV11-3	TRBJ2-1	TGTGCCAGCAGTCCATCCAGGGGGCGCCGAGCGGGGTTCGATGAGCAGTTCTTC	CASSPSRGRRAGFDEQFF
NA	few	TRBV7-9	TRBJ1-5	TGTGCCAGCAGCTTTACCGACAGTTATCAGCCCCAGCATTTT	CASSFTDSYQPQHF
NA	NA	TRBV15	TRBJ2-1	TGTGCCACCAGCAGAGAAGCGAGCAGGCGCAATGAGCAGTTCTTC	CATSREASRRNEQFF
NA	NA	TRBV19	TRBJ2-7	TGTGCCAGTAGCCCCGGACCCTACGAGCAGTACTTC	CASSPGPYEQYF
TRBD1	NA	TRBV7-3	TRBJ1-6	TGTGCCAGCAGTTTAGGACAGGGGAAAAATTCACCCCTCCACTTT	CASSLGQGKNSPLHF
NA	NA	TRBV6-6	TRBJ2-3	TGTGCCAGCAGTGATCCTAGCACAGATACGCAGTATTTT	CASSDPSTDTQYF
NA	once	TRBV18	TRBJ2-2	TGTGCCAGCTCGCCAAACCGCCGAAAGGGCACCGGGGAGCTGTTTTTT	CASSPNRRKGTGELFF
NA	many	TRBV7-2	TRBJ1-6	TGTGCCAGCAGCCCCCGGGACATCATCAATTCACCCCTCCACTTT	CASSPRDIINSPLHF
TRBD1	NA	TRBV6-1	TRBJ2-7	TGTGCCAGCAGTGAAACTCGGGACAGCTACGAGCAGTACTTC	CASSETRDSYEQYF
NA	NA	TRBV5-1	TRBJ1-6	TGCGCCAGCAGTCCTGGAGGGGCAGCTTTATATAATTCACCCCTCCACTTT	CASSPGGAALYNSPLHF
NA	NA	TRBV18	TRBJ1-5	TGTGCCAGCTCCCCAGCTATTCTGAATCAGCCCCAGCATTTT	CASSPAILNQPQHF
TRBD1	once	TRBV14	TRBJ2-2	TGTGCCAGCAGCCAAGGACAGGGCGTAGGGGAGCTGTTTTTT	CASSQGQGVGELFF